Only a few counts were recorded for the clone carrying this T cell receptor (beta chain). What it binds is unknown. Specified time point: pretreatment peripheral blood. The number of samples from each patient was between 1 and 8, taken pretreatment and on-treatment. This sample is part of a study of PD-L1 blockade in urothelial cancer. V gave up 1 base and J gave up 3 bases, with 8 bases separating them. There are 14 residues in the CDR3. The V gene's germline CDR1 is LNHDA and CDR2 SQIVND (reference sequence). Sequencing was performed with immunoSEQ multiplex PCR; in TCRdb, only in-frame clones are kept and a portion is missing. The sample consists of just under 65,000 clones, roughly four fifths of them appearing once. Study-level points and caveats: Below-median pretreatment blood TCR clonality predicted better survival.

Source: PBMCs, taken around atezolizumab (anti-PD-L1) treatment. This sequence was found in a man between 65 and 79 years old with urothelial cancer. The V gene is TRBV19, the J gene TRBJ2-3; D may be TRBD1 (5 bases). This CDR3 reads CASSIVRQTDTQYF. CDR3 nucleotides: TGTGCCAGTAGTATAGTGAGACAGACAGATACGCAGTATTTT.